Each of the 5 T cell receptor beta chains below was sequenced from the same sample in a study of human T cells and chemical hapten exposure (dated by TCRdb to the early 2020s). The sample's time point label, decoded: patch test 3, about 24 weeks after DPC sensitization. The sample's treatment or condition, from its label and the paper: therapeutic diphenylcyclopropenone sensitization with weekly scalp DPC. Receptors were amplified or captured by RACE. The instrument was a NextSeq 500. TCRdb reworked the public reads: Q25 trimming with fastp, MiXCR clone assembly, productive beta chains retained. CDR3 protein sequences are deduplicated, and each keeps its most common genes and DNA. Within this sample are about 84,000 distinct CDR3 sequences, with about a tenth of them counted one time only. Jointly, the top ten make up about 3.5% of the sample. The material was whole blood, obtained in connection with sensitization to the hapten diphenylcyclopropenone (DPC). These TCRs come from a woman aged 45-60 years with alopecia areata. Some clones in this sample may be carry-over from other donors' samples.

This clonotype was recorded a few times. The chain employs TRBV12-3 or TRBV12-4 and TRBJ2-7; D is uncertain. Trimming cost V 3 bases and J 5 bases, with 11 bases left between them. CDR3 length equals 13 residues. This CDR3 is CASSFSRSNEQYF. The DNA of the CDR3 is TGTGCCAGCAGTTTCTCCCGGAGTAACGAGCAGTACTTC.

This clonotype occurred many times. The CDR3: CASSSSRGTYNEQFF. The CDR3 DNA reads as TGTGCCAGCAGCTCTAGTCGGGGGACCTACAATGAGCAGTTCTTC. The rearrangement links TRBV7-6 to TRBJ2-1; maybe TRBD2 (6 bases). V was cut by 4 bases and J by 2 bases, with 12 bases left in between. CDR3 length: 15 amino acids. Germline V CDR1 and CDR2: SGHVS, FNYEAQ.

The chain recombines TRBV11-2 with TRBJ2-1; weak D call: TRBD2 (6 bases). With 5 bases removed from V and 0 bases from J, the gap between germline ends came to 17 bases. The CDR3 contains 17 residues. Germline loops: CDR1 SGHAT, CDR2 FQNNGV. The CDR3 DNA sequence: TGTGCCAGCAGCCCCCGGGACTCCATCAGCTCCTACAATGAGCAGTTCTTC. Residues: CASSPRDSISSYNEQFF.

J is TRBJ2-1 and V is TRBV6-5; TRBD2 matches 16 bases. The CDR3 consists of 17 residues. The J segment lost 8 bases and the V segment lost 8 bases, leaving 12 bases of the junction unmatched. Germline V gene sequence: CDR1 MNHEY, CDR2 SVGAGI. The CDR3 DNA reads as TGTGCCAGCTCCAGACAGGGACTAGCGGGAGGGCCGCATGAGCAGTTCTTC. It codes for CASSRQGLAGGPHEQFF.

The sample holds a few counts of this clonotype. This rearrangement joins TRBV20-1 to TRBJ1-2; possible D gene TRBD1, 5 bases. Germline CDR1 is DFQATT and CDR2 is SNEGSKA (reference sequence). V lost 5 bases, J lost 8 bases, and 15 bases lay in between. This CDR3 contains 12 residues. The CDR3 DNA follows: TGCAGTGCTGAGAGGGACGGGACGGGCTACACCTTC. It yields the protein CSAERDGTGYTF.